This T cell receptor beta chain appears in the sequencing data of a study of shared clonotypes between healthy human individuals. For the study at large: Aged between 18 and 49, the donors were two women and a few men. Study conclusions and caveats: Lower generation probabilities were found for non-shared clonotypes than for those shared by all four donors.

Caucasian adults living in Nashville, Tennessee, provided all samples. Together with CD45RO+ cells, CCR7-negative CD45RA+ TemRA cells were included in CD8 memory. This clone is labeled as medium-sized (0.01 to 0.1%). What it binds is not known. Germline CDR1 MNHEY, CDR2 SMNVEV (reference sequence). V lost 5 bases to trimming and J lost 7 bases; unmatched junction nucleotides: 10. The length of the CDR3 is 14 residues. Produced via immunoSEQ multiplex PCR; TCRdb's table is partial and in-frame only. The sample holds over 95,000 clones, around 65% seen once. The material sequenced was memory CD8+ T cells sorted from blood. Subset denoted: CD45RO+ cells pooled with CCR7-negative TemRA cells. The rearrangement links TRBV27 to TRBJ2-5; 7 bases match TRBD1. The TCR originated in a woman between 25 and 40 years old in good health. CDR3 protein: CASSPWTGRGTQYF. CDR3 DNA sequence: TGTGCCAGCAGTCCATGGACAGGACGGGGGACCCAGTACTTC.